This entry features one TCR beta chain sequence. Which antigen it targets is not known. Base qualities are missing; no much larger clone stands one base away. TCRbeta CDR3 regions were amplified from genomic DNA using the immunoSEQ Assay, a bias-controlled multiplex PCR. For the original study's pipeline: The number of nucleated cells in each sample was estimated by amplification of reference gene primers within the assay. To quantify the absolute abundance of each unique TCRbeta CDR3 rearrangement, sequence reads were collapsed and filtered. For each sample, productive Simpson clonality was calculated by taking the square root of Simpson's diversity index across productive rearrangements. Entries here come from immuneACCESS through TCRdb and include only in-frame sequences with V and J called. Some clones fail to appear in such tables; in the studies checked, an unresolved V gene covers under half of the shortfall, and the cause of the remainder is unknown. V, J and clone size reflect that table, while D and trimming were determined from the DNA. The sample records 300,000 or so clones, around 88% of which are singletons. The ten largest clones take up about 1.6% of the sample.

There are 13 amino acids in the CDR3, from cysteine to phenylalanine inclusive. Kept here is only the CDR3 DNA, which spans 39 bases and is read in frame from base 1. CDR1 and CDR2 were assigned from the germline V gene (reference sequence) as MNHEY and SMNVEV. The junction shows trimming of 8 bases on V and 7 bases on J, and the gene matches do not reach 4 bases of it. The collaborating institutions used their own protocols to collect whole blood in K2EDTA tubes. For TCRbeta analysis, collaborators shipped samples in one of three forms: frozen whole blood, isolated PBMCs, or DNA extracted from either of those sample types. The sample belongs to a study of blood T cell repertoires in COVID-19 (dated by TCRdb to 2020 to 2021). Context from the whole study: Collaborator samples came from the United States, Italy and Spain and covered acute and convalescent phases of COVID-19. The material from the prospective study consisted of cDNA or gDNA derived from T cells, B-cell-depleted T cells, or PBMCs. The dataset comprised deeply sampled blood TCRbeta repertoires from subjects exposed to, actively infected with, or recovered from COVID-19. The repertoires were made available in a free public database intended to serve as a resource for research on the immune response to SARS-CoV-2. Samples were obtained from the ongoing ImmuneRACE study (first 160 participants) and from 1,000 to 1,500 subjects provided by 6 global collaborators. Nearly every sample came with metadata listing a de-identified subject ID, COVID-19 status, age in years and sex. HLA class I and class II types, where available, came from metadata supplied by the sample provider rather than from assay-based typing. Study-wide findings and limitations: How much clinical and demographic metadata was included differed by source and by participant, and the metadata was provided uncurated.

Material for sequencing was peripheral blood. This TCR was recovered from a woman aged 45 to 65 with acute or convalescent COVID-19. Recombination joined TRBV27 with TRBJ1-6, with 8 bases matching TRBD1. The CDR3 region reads CASGQGTNSPLHF. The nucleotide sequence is TGTGCCAGCGGACAGGGCACAAATTCACCCCTCCACTTT.